This TCR beta chain derives from a study of cytomegalovirus exposure and HLA in healthy donors (dated by TCRdb to about 2017). About the study as a whole: An earlier analysis of roughly 500 of the donors reported approximately 290 Gb of sequence data and some 100 million unique TCR beta sequences from 150 million to 200 million T cells. Roughly 310 gigabases of sequencing data and tens of millions of unique TCR sequences were included in an early release covering 550 to 650 HLA-typed donors. Of the 398 genotyped donors, over 65% fell in the genetic ancestry cluster associated with self-reported Caucasian donors. The study aimed to test whether signatures of past pathogen exposure could be identified by cataloging public T cell receptors. The study profiled the T cell repertoires of hundreds of subjects by immunosequencing and related them to cytomegalovirus serostatus. A separate validation cohort of approximately 130 different subjects was used in addition to the approximately 610-subject first cohort. To predict cytomegalovirus infection status, the study combined high-throughput TCR immunosequencing, statistical association of individual TCRs with disease status, and machine learning. A later analysis re-examined previously published TCR beta repertoires from about 670 donors and added high-resolution HLA genotyping to investigate patterns of TCR occurrence. Rather than using new phenotypic data, the later analysis identified candidate immune exposures from TCR beta sequences and from how often those sequences occurred across donors. An earlier analysis of 587 of the donors used high-throughput TCR beta sequencing to judge whether each TCR beta V gene segment behaved as functional or pseudogenic. Alongside the repertoire data, information on donor age, sex, ethnicity and CMV serostatus was compiled. Genome-wide SNP genotypes for about 65% of the roughly 670 donors were used in a later genetic analysis, which treated that subset as a discovery cohort. Every repertoire in the discovery cohort had been generated on one and the same sequencing platform. HLA typing included class I and class II loci at four-digit resolution. The number of typed donors differed by locus: about 620-640 for A, B, C, DRB1 and DQB1; some 540 for DQA1; 606 for DPA1; and roughly 490 for DPB1. Four to six DR-DQ haplotypes were handled as single units for association and clustering, since linkage in the cohort was strong. Across some 400 genotyped donors of the cohort, an average of 235,054 unique TCR beta nucleotide sequences per donor were sequenced, and roughly a sixth of those sequences were non-productive. Summary of the overall study and its limitations: At a false discovery rate of 0.05, a later analysis linked 16,000 or so TCR beta sequences to specific HLA alleles. Some IMGT-functional V segments, including TRBV6-2 and TRBV6-3, could not be told apart with the 87-base-pair reads, so those segments were excluded. In a later genetic analysis, fewer N-insertions in productive TCRs were reported among donors in an Asian-associated ancestry cluster than the roughly 700-donor mean. Sequencing depth was assumed to be roughly uniform across donors in the presence/absence analyses, though that assumption may not hold. Linkage disequilibrium might explain the correlated functional status among segregating V segments, but an unknown experimental factor could not be excluded. Because some donors lacked HLA typing at each locus, the association tests relied only on the typed subset. Across donors, most TCR sequences were observed very rarely, whereas some public TCRs were present in many individuals. Several of the top co-occurrence clusters appeared to be linked to parvovirus B19, influenza, CMV and Epstein-Barr virus, according to a later analysis. The sequencing pipeline was judged likely to have produced a cluster of highly shared sequence variants as a technical artifact. Because counts were too low, seventeen rarely observed V segments, including chromosome 9 orphons, were left out of the earlier analysis of approximately 500 of the donors. An association between a missense DCLRE1C variant and V-gene and J-gene trimming of TCR beta chains was found in a later genetic analysis and replicated in an independent cohort. When HLA alleles, especially DR and DQ, strongly co-occurred, attributing TCR associations to individual alleles was difficult. In an earlier analysis of approximately 600 of the donors, most TCR beta V segments were observed in productive rearrangements about 87% or about 30% of the time, broadly matching IMGT annotations. The classifier was reported to diagnose cytomegalovirus status with high specificity and sensitivity in both the original and validation cohorts. In the study, some 160 TCR beta chains were listed as associated with cytomegalovirus. According to a later analysis, most CMV-associated TCR beta chains appeared to be HLA-restricted, and the HLA associations seemed to be driven largely by CMV exposure. A later analysis found that HLA-associated TCR beta chains were more clonally expanded and had lower generation probabilities than equally common non-associated chains. This cohort had only TCR beta chains sequenced, and the lack of alpha or paired-chain data limited which features could be detected. In vitro tests confirmed that a few of the cytomegalovirus-associated TCR beta chains recognize cytomegalovirus antigens. According to a later analysis, TCR association rates differed among HLA loci, with DRB1 alleles showing the most associated TCRs and HLA-C alleles showing the fewest. A further reported finding was that TCR beta sequences accurately predicted the HLA-A and HLA-B alleles for most subjects in the first cohort. The only immune exposure information available for the cohort was CMV serostatus. According to the authors, the approach could potentially be generalized to other disease states and immunological phenotypes.

The germline ends are 9 bases apart after V is trimmed by 3 bases and J by 0 bases. In the germline V gene, CDR1 corresponds to LGHNA and CDR2 to YNFKEQ. From the cysteine through the phenylalanine, the CDR3 covers 14 amino acids. Kept here is only the CDR3 DNA, which spans 42 bases and is read in frame from base 1. Libraries were made using the immunoSEQ multiplex PCR assay. For the multiplex PCR, a mixture combining 60 forward primers for TCR Vbeta segments and 13 reverse primers for TCR Jbeta segments was used. The CDR3 region of rearranged TCR beta genes was amplified from genomic DNA by a multiplex PCR assay. On the Illumina HiSeq System, the amplified TCR beta libraries were sequenced as 87-base-pair reads. Per the original workflow: Across the 700 or so repertoires, a later analysis counted tens of millions of unique TCR beta chains, roughly 11 million of which were shared by at least two donors. Raw reads were error-corrected and collapsed into unique sequences by a nearest-neighbor algorithm in which closely related sequences were merged to remove PCR and sequencing errors. CDR3 sequences were aligned to IMGT reference sequences to assign V, D and J gene segments. For a sequence to be retained, a match of at least six nucleotides was required to both a V gene segment and a J gene segment. Rearrangements were classified as productive when the CDR3 lacked stop codons and remained in frame with V and J, and all other rearrangements were classified as non-productive. CDR3 was defined according to IMGT convention as the region running from the second conserved V-encoded cysteine to the conserved J-encoded phenylalanine. The earlier analysis of about 590 of the donors excluded sequences that lacked an unambiguous match to a single V gene segment. In an earlier analysis of a few hundred of the donors, V segments were called functional above 56.7% productive rearrangements and were called segregating when the between-donor standard deviation exceeded 5%. To diagnose cytomegalovirus status from the catalog of TCR beta chain sequences, a statistical classification framework was built. In a later analysis, V and J genes were assigned by comparing TCR nucleotide sequences against IMGT/GENE-DB human TR gene sequences. The TCRdist pipeline was used in a later analysis to assign CDR3 sequences and most-parsimonious VDJ recombination scenarios. In a later analysis, every TCR beta chain was defined by the combination of its CDR3 amino acid sequence and its V-gene family, and reads without a unique V-gene family were dropped. A later analysis removed 550 to 650 highly shared, low-generation-probability nucleotide sequences to deal with suspected cross-contamination and a sequencing artifact. In a later analysis, a clonal expansion index for each public chain was calculated from normalized within-repertoire ranks of inferred template counts. A later analysis computed generation probabilities with a VDJ recombination model fitted to out-of-frame rearrangements, and checked the results against IGoR. In a later analysis, hypergeometric tests were used to score TCR-TCR, TCR-HLA and TCR-CMV co-occurrence, with a repertoire-size bias correction applied to TCR pairs. A later analysis estimated false discovery rates by permuting HLA or CMV assignments 20 times. A later analysis grouped co-occurring TCRs with DBSCAN, adding TCRdist sequence similarity when clustering within HLA-allele-positive subsets. Repertoires with fewer than 30,000 or more than 120,000 public chains were left out of co-occurrence clustering, as were five repertoires with anomalous nucleotide sharing. TCRdb holds this immuneACCESS table with in-frame rearrangements only. Some clones are missing; in checked studies, unresolved V genes explain under half, and the rest has no known cause. The V and J calls and clone size are taken from that table; D and trimming were inferred from the DNA. Across this sample there are 90,000 to 100,000 clones, with roughly 70% seen only once. Jointly, the top ten make up approximately 1.8% of the sample.

In total, roughly 710 healthy bone marrow donors made up the cohort. Cohort members were all nominally healthy when sampled, although unrecorded immune exposures were likely present. The donor tested CMV seronegative, placing the donor among the roughly 350 seronegative members of the cohort. A peripheral blood sample was provided by each donor, and peripheral blood mononuclear cells were used for TCR beta sequencing. The Qiagen DNeasy Blood Extraction Kit was used to extract genomic DNA from the blood cell samples. This clone occurred a few times. It lacks a known antigen. There are no base qualities to consult, and no much larger clone falls within one base.

Sequenced material: PBMCs. The receptor chain draws on TRBV4-2 and TRBJ2-7, with a tentative D gene TRBD2 over 6 matching bases. This receptor was taken from a male donor in good health and CMV-seronegative. The DNA reads TGTGCCAGCAGCCATGACGGGAGCTCCTACGAGCAGTACTTC. Translated, this is CASSHDGSSYEQYF.